Below are 8 T cell receptor beta chains sequenced from a single sample in a study of T cell repertoires in cytomegalovirus infection. From the reads, TCRdb called clonotypes with MiXCR, one entry per CDR3 protein. The sample yields 740,000 or so distinct CDR3 sequences, 35% to 45% seen once. Sequencing was carried out using PBMCs. These receptors were collected from a human donor in good health (CMV status not recorded). Some clones in this sample may be carry-over from other donors' samples.

This clonotype was counted a few times. The V and J genes are TRBV9 and TRBJ1-2; 7 nucleotides match TRBD1. Germline V gene lookup returns CDR1 SGDLS and CDR2 YYNGEE. The CDR3 has 15 residues. V lost 4 bases and J lost 4; bases outside the gene matches: 10. Here the CDR3 reads CASSLRQGEGYGYTF. In nucleotides, the CDR3 is TGTGCCAGCAGCTTGAGACAGGGCGAAGGCTATGGCTACACCTTC.

The chain links TRBV10-3 to TRBJ2-7; D gene uncertain. The CDR3 loop spans 14 amino acids. The V end was cut by 2 bases, the J end by 3 bases, with 11 bases between. Germline-derived CDR1 and CDR2 are ENHRY and SYGVKD. CDR3 nucleotide sequence: TGTGCCATCAGTGAGGGCGGATCCAGCTACGAGCAGTACTTC. Translated, it gives CAISEGGSSYEQYF.

A few counts support this clonotype. As DNA, the CDR3 is TGTGCCAGCAGTTCTTGGACAGGGGCCGTTAGCAATCAGCCCCAGCATTTT. This translates into CASSSWTGAVSNQPQHF. The rearrangement uses TRBV6-6 and TRBJ1-5; 9 nucleotides align to TRBD1. V lost 4 bases to trimming and J lost 0 bases; unmatched junction nucleotides: 7. Germline assignment: CDR1 MNHNY and CDR2 SVGAGI (reference sequence). The CDR3 contains 17 residues.

There are a few counts of this clonotype. The V and J genes are TRBV2 and TRBJ2-7; D is possibly TRBD1 or TRBD2 (9 bases each). CDR1 is SNHLY and CDR2 is FYNNEI in the germline V gene. The CDR3 length is 17 residues. V lost 4 bases and J lost 5, with 24 bases in between. For the CDR3, the DNA is TGTGCCAGCAGTGGCGGGGGGGACAGGGCTGTCGAGGACGAGCAGTACTTC. Amino acid sequence: CASSGGGDRAVEDEQYF. The variable domain in full, completed from reference TRBV2 and TRBJ2-7, reads EPEVTQTPSHQVTQMGQEVILRCVPISNHLYFYWYRQILGQKVEFLVSFYNNEISEKSEIFDDQFSVERPDGSNFTLKIRSTKLEDSAMYFCASSGGGDRAVEDEQYFGPGTRLTVT.

The chain uses TRBV2 and TRBJ2-7; 10 bases fit TRBD1. Germline V CDR1 and CDR2: SNHLY, FYNNEI. The J segment lost 5 bases and the V segment lost 4 bases, leaving 11 bases of the junction unmatched. CDR3 length equals 16 residues. CDR3 DNA sequence: TGTGCCAGCAGTGTATCAGTGGGACAGGGGCGGAACGAGCAGTACTTC. Its translation is CASSVSVGQGRNEQYF.

This chain uses TRBV20-1 with TRBJ1-1, with D possibly being TRBD1 (5 bases). The CDR3 totals 13 residues. Germline CDR1 DFQATT, CDR2 SNEGSKA (reference sequence). Trimming stripped 6 bases from V and 6 bases from J, with 17 bases between. The CDR3 DNA sequence: TGCAGTGCCGATGACGGGGGGGGAGCTGAAGCTTTCTTT. Translating it yields CSADDGGGAEAFF.

The rearrangement uses TRBV15 and TRBJ1-2; D remains ambiguous. This CDR3 is 14 amino acids long. Germline-derived CDR1 and CDR2 are LNHNV and YYDKDF (reference sequence). With 0 bases removed from V and 8 bases from J, the gap between germline ends came to 13 bases. As DNA, the CDR3 is TGTGCCACCAGCAGAGATCGGTCCTCCGACGGCTACACCTTC. Protein sequence: CATSRDRSSDGYTF.

This chain connects TRBV24-1 to TRBJ2-1, with 8 nucleotides matching TRBD2. V lost 0 bases, J lost 3 bases, and 6 bases stayed unmatched. CDR1 is KGHDR and CDR2 is SFDVKD in the germline V gene. The CDR3 sequence is 17 residues long. CDR3 in amino acids: CATSDLGLAGNYNEQFF. The DNA of the CDR3 is TGTGCCACCAGTGATTTGGGCCTAGCGGGTAACTACAATGAGCAGTTCTTC.